This TCR beta chain is from a study of T cells after posttransplantation cyclophosphamide. Comment on this clone: The antigen is not known.

Findings and limits, study-wide: Later post-transplant blood repertoires were often dominated by donor CD8+ memory clones. TRB overlap between skin or GI tissue T cells and blood was limited. Recipient CMV seropositivity and CMV reactivation strongly tracked TRB clonality.

The CDR3 consists of 15 residues. The ends were cut back, 4 bases at V and 3 bases at J, with 15 bases in the middle. Germline V CDR1 and CDR2: MDHEN, SYDVKM. Using immunoSEQ multiplex PCR, the repertoire was profiled, and TCRdb retains in-frame clones only, with some absent. Here the sample spans tens of thousands of clones, around 84% being singletons. This sequence originates from a man aged 25 to 40 with a blood cancer, CMV-positive, and with a related stem cell donor. V is TRBV28 and J is TRBJ1-1, with D tentatively TRBD1 (6 bases). The sequencing sample was made of PBMCs. The CDR3 sequence: CASSSAIQGYTEAFF. CDR3 bases: TGTGCCAGCAGTTCGGCCATACAGGGATACACTGAAGCTTTCTTT.